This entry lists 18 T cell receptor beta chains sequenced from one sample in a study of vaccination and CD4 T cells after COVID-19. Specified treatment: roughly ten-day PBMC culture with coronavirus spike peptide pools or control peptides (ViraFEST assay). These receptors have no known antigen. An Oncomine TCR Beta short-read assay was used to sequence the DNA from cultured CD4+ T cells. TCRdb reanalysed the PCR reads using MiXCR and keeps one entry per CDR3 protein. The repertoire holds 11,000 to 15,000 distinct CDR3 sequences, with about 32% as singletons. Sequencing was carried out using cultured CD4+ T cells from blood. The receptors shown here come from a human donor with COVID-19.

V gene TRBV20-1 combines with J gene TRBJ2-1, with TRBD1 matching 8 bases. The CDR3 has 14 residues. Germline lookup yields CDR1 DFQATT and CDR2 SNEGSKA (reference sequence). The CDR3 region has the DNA TGCACCCCCGCCCCCAGGGGGCACGTCAATGAGCAGTTCTTC. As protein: CTPAPRGHVNEQFF.

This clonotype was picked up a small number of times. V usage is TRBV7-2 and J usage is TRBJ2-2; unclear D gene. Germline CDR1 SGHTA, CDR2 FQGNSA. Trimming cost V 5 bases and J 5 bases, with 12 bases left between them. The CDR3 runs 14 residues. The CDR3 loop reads CASSPDGKTGELFF. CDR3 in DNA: TGTGCCAGCAGCCCCGACGGAAAGACCGGGGAGCTGTTTTTT.

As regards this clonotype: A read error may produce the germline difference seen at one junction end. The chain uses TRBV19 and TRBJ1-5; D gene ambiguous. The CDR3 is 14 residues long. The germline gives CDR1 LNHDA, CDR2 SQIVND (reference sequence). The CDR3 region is CASKTGRVDQSQHF. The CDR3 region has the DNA TGTGCCAGTAAAACGGGAAGGGTGGATCAGTCCCAGCATTTT.

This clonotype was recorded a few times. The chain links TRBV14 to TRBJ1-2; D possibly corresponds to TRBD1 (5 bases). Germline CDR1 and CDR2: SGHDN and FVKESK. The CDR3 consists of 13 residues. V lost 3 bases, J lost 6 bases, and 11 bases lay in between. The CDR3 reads CASSQPMGHGYTF. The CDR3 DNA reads TGTGCCAGCAGCCAGCCCATGGGGCATGGCTACACCTTC.

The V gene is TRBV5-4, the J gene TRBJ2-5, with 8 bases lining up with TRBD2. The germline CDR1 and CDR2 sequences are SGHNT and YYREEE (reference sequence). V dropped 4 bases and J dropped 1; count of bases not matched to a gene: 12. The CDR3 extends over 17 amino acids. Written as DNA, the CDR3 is TGTGCCAGCAGCCGGGGAATCAGCGGGGGAGGCCAAGAGACCCAGTACTTC. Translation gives CASSRGISGGGQETQYF. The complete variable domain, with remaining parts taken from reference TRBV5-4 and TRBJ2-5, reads ETGVTQSPTHLIKTRGQQVTLRCSSQSGHNTVSWYQQALGQGPQFIFQYYREEENGRGNFPPRFSGLQFPNYSSELNVNALELDDSALYLCASSRGISGGGQETQYFGPGTRLLVL.

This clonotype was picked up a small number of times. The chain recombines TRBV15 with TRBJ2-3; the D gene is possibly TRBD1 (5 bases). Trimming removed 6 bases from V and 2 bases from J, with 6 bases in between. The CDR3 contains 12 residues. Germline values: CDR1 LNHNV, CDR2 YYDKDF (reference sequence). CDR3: CATRGDTDTQYF. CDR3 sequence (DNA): TGTGCCACCAGAGGGGACACAGATACGCAGTATTTT.

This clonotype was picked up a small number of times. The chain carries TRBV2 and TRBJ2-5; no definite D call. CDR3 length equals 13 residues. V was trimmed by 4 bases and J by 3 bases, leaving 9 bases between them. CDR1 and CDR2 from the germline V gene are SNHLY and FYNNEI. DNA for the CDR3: TGTGCCAGCAGTGTGGCAGAAGAAGAGACCCAGTACTTC. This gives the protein CASSVAEEETQYF.

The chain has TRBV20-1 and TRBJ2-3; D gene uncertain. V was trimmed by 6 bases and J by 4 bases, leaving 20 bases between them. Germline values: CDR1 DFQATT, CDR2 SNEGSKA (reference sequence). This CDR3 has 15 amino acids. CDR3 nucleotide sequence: TGCAGTGCCAAGGCCCGACCCCAACCCGCAGATACGCAGTATTTT. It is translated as CSAKARPQPADTQYF.

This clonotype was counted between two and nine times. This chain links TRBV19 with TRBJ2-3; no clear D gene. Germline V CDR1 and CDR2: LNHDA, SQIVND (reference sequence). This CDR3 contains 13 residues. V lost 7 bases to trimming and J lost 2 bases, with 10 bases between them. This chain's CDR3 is CASKNIYTDTQYF. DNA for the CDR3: TGTGCCAGTAAGAACATCTACACAGATACGCAGTATTTT.

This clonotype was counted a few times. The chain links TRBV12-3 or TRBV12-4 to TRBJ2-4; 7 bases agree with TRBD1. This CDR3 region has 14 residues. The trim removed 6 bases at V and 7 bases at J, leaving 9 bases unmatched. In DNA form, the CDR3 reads TGTGCCAGCAGCCCCCAGCCAGGGGGTAACATTCAGTACTTC. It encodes CASSPQPGGNIQYF.

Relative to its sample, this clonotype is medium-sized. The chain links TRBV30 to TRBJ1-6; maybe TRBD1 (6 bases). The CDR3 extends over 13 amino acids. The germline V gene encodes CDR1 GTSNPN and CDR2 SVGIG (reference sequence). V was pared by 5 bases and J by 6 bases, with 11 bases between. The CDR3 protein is CAWVGTTNSPLHF. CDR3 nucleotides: TGTGCCTGGGTCGGGACAACTAATTCACCCCTCCACTTT.

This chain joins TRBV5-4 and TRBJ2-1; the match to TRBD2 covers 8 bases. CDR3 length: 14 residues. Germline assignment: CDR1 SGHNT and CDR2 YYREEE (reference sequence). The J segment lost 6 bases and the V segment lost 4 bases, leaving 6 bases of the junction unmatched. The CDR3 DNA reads TGTGCCAGCAGCCTTGGCGGGGGGAGCAATGAGCAGTTCTTC. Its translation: CASSLGGGSNEQFF. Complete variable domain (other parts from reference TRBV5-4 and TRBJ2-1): ETGVTQSPTHLIKTRGQQVTLRCSSQSGHNTVSWYQQALGQGPQFIFQYYREEENGRGNFPPRFSGLQFPNYSSELNVNALELDDSALYLCASSLGGGSNEQFFGPGTRLTVL.

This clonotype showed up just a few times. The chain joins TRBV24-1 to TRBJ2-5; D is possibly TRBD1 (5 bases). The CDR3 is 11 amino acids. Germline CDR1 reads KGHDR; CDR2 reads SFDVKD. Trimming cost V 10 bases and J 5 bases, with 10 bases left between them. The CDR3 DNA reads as TGTGCCACGTCATCAGGGGAGACCCAGTACTTC. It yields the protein CATSSGETQYF.

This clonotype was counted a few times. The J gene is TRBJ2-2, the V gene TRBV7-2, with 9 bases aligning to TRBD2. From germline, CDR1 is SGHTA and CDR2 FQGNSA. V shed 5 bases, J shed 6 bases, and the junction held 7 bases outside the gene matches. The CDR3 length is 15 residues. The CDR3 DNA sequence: TGTGCCAGCAGCCCCAGGACTAGCGTTTCCGGGGAGCTGTTTTTT. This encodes CASSPRTSVSGELFF.

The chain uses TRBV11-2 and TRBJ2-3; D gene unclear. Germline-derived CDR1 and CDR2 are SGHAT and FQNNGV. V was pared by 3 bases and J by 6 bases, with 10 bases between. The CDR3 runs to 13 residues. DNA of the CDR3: TGTGCCAGCAGCTTTAAGGAAGGGGATACGCAGTATTTT. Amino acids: CASSFKEGDTQYF. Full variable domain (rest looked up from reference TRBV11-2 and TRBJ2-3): EAGVAQSPRYKIIEKRQSVAFWCNPISGHATLYWYQQILGQGPKLLIQFQNNGVVDDSQLPKDRFSAERLKGVDSTLKIQPAKLEDSAVYLCASSFKEGDTQYFGPGTRLTVL.

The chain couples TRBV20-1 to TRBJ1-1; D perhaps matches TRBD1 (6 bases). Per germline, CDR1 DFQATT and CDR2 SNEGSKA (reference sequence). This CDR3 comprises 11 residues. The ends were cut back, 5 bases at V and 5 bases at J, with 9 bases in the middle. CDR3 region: CSASGVTEAFF. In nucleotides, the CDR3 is TGCAGTGCTTCAGGGGTTACTGAAGCTTTCTTT.

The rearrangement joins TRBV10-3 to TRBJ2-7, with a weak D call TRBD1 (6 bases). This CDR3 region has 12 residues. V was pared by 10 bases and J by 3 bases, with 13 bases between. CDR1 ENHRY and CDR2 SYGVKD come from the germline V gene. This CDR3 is CATQKQGYEQYF. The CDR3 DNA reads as TGTGCCACCCAAAAACAGGGCTACGAGCAGTACTTC.

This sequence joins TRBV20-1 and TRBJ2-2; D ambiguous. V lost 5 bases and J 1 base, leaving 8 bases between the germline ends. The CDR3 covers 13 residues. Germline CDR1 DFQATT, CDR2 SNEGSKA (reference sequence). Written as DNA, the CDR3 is TGCAGTGCTTGGCTGGTGAACACCGGGGAGCTGTTTTTT. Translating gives CSAWLVNTGELFF.